This entry features one T cell receptor (beta chain) sequence. What it binds is unknown. Cells that had been cultured for 10 days were the source of isolated CD4+ T cells. The individual was infected with SARS-CoV-2 between March and December 2020, as confirmed by PCR. Of the BNT162b2 and mRNA-1273 vaccines, participants received two doses of one or the other. A half-medium replacement with IL-2 medium was carried out on days 3 and 7. Using immunoSEQ multiplex PCR, the repertoire was profiled, and TCRdb retains in-frame clones only, with some absent. The sample gives tens of thousands of clones, under 85% of which show up once; 5.4% is in the top ten. These data are taken from a study of vaccination effects on CD4 cells after COVID-19. For the study at large: Before any sequencing was done, the ViraFEST assay used viral peptide pools to expand antigen-specific CD4+ T cells.

The CDR3 extends over 15 amino acids. V lost 5 bases and J 4 bases, leaving 17 bases between the germline ends. CDR1 and CDR2 (germline): MNHNY, SVGAGI (reference sequence). V is TRBV6-6 and J is TRBJ1-2; possibly TRBD1 for D (5 bases). Sequenced material: CD4+ T cells from PBMCs cultured without peptide, taken after COVID-19 vaccination. This clonotype originated in a human donor who had a prior SARS-CoV-2 infection. This chain's CDR3 is CASSTSTVVGYGYTF. The CDR3 nucleotides read TGTGCCAGCAGTACCTCGACAGTGGTGGGCTATGGCTACACCTTC.